A single sample gave rise to the 18 T cell receptor beta chains below, sequenced in a study of T cell repertoires in aging, cancer and after chemotherapy. Amplification of TCR beta used genomic DNA extracted from peripheral blood. A mixed TRB-A/B primer pool amplified rearranged TRB by multiplex touch-down PCR. TCRdb re-analysed the multiplex PCR reads in MiXCR, keeping a single row per CDR3 protein. Of approximately 12,000 distinct CDR3 sequences listed, more than 25% were seen once; the top ten hold less than 3%. The specimen sequenced was blood. The receptors come from a human donor in good health.

This clonotype was seen a handful of times. The genes are TRBV12-3 or TRBV12-4 and TRBJ1-5; the D gene is possibly TRBD1 (6 bases). Trimming took off 6 bases at V and 6 bases at J, with 12 bases between the two ends. CDR3 length: 13 residues. As DNA, the CDR3 is TGTGCCAGCAGGACAGGTGGGCGTCAGCCCCAGCATTTT. Amino acids: CASRTGGRQPQHF.

J is TRBJ2-7 and V is TRBV20-1, with D maybe TRBD2 (5 bases). This CDR3 has 13 residues. Looked up from germline, CDR1 is DFQATT and CDR2 is SNEGSKA (reference sequence). Trimming stripped 6 bases from V and 1 base from J, with 13 bases between. CDR3 in DNA: TGCAGTGCGGTCCCGACTACTTCCTACGAGCAGTACGTC. Residues: CSAVPTTSYEQYV.

About this clonotype: A clone one base away is much larger, so this may be a read error. CDR3 amino acids: CAWRGTTGPSYEQYV. The CDR3 DNA reads TGTGCCTGGAGGGGGACGACAGGGCCCAGTTACGAGCAGTACGTC. The chain links TRBV30 to TRBJ2-7; 7 bases are shared with TRBD1. CDR1 and CDR2 (germline): GTSNPN, SVGIG (reference sequence). The CDR3 runs 15 residues. The V segment lost 3 bases and the J segment 4 bases; nucleotides outside the gene matches: 12.

This clonotype is medium-sized within its sample. The V and J genes are TRBV7-3 and TRBJ2-3; D unclear. CDR1 SGHTA and CDR2 FQGTGA come from the germline V gene. The CDR3 is 12 residues long. The V end was cut by 5 bases, the J end by 2 bases, with 5 bases between. The CDR3 coding sequence is TGTGCCAGCAGCCCCGACACAGATACGCAGTATTTT. Amino acid sequence: CASSPDTDTQYF.

The V and J genes are TRBV7-9 and TRBJ1-2; TRBD1 is a possible D gene (5 bases). Per germline, CDR1 SEHNR and CDR2 FQNEAQ (reference sequence). The CDR3 totals 13 residues. V dropped 1 base and J dropped 7 bases, with 10 bases sitting between them. The CDR3 nucleotides read TGTGCCAGCAGCTTAGAACCCAGGGCTGGCTACACCTTC. As protein: CASSLEPRAGYTF.

This clonotype was seen a few times. The chain links TRBV6-1 to TRBJ2-4, with 7 nucleotides matching TRBD2. The V and J ends lost 1 base and 0 bases, in that order; junction bases with no gene match: 12. This CDR3 contains 19 residues. Germline V lookup: CDR1 MNHNS, CDR2 SASEGT. The CDR3 sequence: CASSEVWGGGVGAKNIQYF. The DNA of the CDR3 is TGTGCCAGCAGTGAAGTTTGGGGTGGGGGGGTAGGAGCCAAAAACATTCAGTACTTC.

This rearrangement joins TRBV10-3 to TRBJ1-2; D remains ambiguous. The CDR3 covers 15 residues. Germline CDR1 and CDR2: ENHRY and SYGVKD. V was pared by 3 bases and J by 3 bases, with 14 bases between. The CDR3 region has the DNA TGTGCCATCAGTGAAGCGCGGTGGTCATACTATGGCTACACCTTC. Amino acid sequence: CAISEARWSYYGYTF.

The chain employs TRBV20-1 and TRBJ1-5; TRBD1 matches at 8 bases. CDR1 and CDR2 from the germline V gene are DFQATT and SNEGSKA (reference sequence). J was trimmed by 0 bases and V by 5 bases; bases with no gene match: 3. This CDR3 comprises 14 residues. The CDR3 reads CSARTGSSNQPQHF. As DNA, the CDR3 is TGCAGTGCTCGGACAGGGTCTAGCAATCAGCCCCAGCATTTT.

The sample holds a few counts of this clonotype. The chain combines TRBV24-1 with TRBJ1-5; D perhaps matches TRBD1 (6 bases). Germline CDR1 reads KGHDR; CDR2 reads SFDVKD. CDR3 length: 15 residues. V was shortened by 3 bases and J by 11 bases, with 19 bases between the two germline ends. The CDR3, as DNA: TGTGCCACCAGTGATAACACAGGGACACCCCCGTCCCAGCATTTT. Translating gives CATSDNTGTPPSQHF.

In this sample, this clonotype turned up a few times. The rearrangement uses TRBV12-3 or TRBV12-4 and TRBJ1-1; no firm D call. CDR3 length: 13 amino acids. Trimming took off 6 bases at V and 1 base at J, with 9 bases between the two ends. The CDR3 here is CASRTYPNTEAFF. The CDR3 nucleotides are TGTGCCAGCAGGACATACCCGAACACTGAAGCTTTCTTT.

This chain uses TRBV19 with TRBJ2-5, with 8 bases identical to TRBD1. Germline V gene data show CDR1 as LNHDA and CDR2 as SQIVND (reference sequence). The CDR3 is 16 residues long. V was pared by 6 bases and J by 2 bases, with 11 bases of the junction left unmatched. Here the CDR3 DNA reads TGTGCCAGTAGACCCTCCTCGGGACAGGTTCAAGAGACCCAGTACTTC. Encoded protein: CASRPSSGQVQETQYF.

By proportion, this clonotype is medium-sized. CDR3 coding DNA: TGTGCCATCAGCGACCCGACAGGGAACTATGGCTACACCTTC. The encoded protein is CAISDPTGNYGYTF. The gene calls are TRBV10-3 and TRBJ1-2; 7 bases map to TRBD1. This CDR3 region has 14 residues. Trimming removed 6 bases from V and 2 bases from J; junction bases left unmatched: 6. Germline lookup yields CDR1 ENHRY and CDR2 SYGVKD.

This clonotype is medium-sized. V usage is TRBV30 and J usage is TRBJ2-7, with no clear D. Germline V gene sequence: CDR1 GTSNPN, CDR2 SVGIG (reference sequence). V lost 3 bases to trimming and J lost 5 bases, with 17 bases between them. The CDR3 totals 14 residues. The chain's CDR3 is CAWSRAPVANEQYF. The CDR3 DNA sequence: TGTGCCTGGAGCCGGGCCCCCGTTGCGAACGAGCAGTACTTC.

V usage is TRBV19 and J usage is TRBJ1-5; the match to TRBD1 covers 8 bases. Germline V CDR1 and CDR2: LNHDA, SQIVND (reference sequence). The J segment lost 6 bases and the V segment lost 10 bases, leaving 14 bases of the junction unmatched. CDR3 length equals 15 residues. Written as DNA, the CDR3 is TGTGCCACCCTTGGGGGCAGGGGGCTTCGTCAGCCCCAGCATTTT. This encodes CATLGGRGLRQPQHF.

The chain employs TRBV5-8 and TRBJ2-2; weak D call: TRBD1 (5 bases). Germline V CDR1 and CDR2: SGHTS, YDEGEE. Trimming left V 2 bases short and J 0 bases short, with 11 bases between. This CDR3 has 16 residues. The CDR3 region is CASSLGGASNTGELFF. As DNA, the CDR3 is TGTGCCAGCAGCTTAGGTGGGGCATCGAACACCGGGGAGCTGTTTTTT.

This sequence joins TRBV7-9 and TRBJ1-2; TRBD1 matches 11 bases. The CDR3 is 15 residues long. CDR1 is SEHNR and CDR2 is FQNEAQ in the germline V gene (reference sequence). V shed 5 bases, J shed 6 bases, and the junction held 8 bases outside the gene matches. Here the CDR3 DNA reads TGTGCCAGCAGCCGACGGGACAGGGGGATGAATGGCTACACCTTC. It encodes CASSRRDRGMNGYTF.

Points on this clonotype: At one of its ends the junction is not consistent with the germline gene, which may arise from a read error. V is TRBV6-1 and J is TRBJ2-3; 9 positions match TRBD2. Per the germline V gene, CDR1 is MNHNS and CDR2 is SASEGT. The CDR3 sequence is 17 residues long. CDR3: CAISGKAPSGVTDTQYF. In DNA, the CDR3 is TGTGCCATCAGTGGAAAGGCTCCTAGCGGGGTCACAGATACGCAGTATTTT.

The genes are TRBV4-1 and TRBJ1-2; D unresolved. In germline, CDR1 is MGHRA, CDR2 YSYEKL. Trimming took 0 bases from V and 4 from J, leaving 15 bases between them. CDR3 length: 16 residues. The CDR3 reads CASSQDRAEPLYGYTF. The CDR3 DNA sequence: TGCGCCAGCAGCCAAGATCGGGCCGAACCCCTCTATGGCTACACCTTC.